The text below deals with one TCR beta chain. Its antigen is currently unknown. This entry is derived from a study of siplizumab effects on memory and regulatory T cells. Study results and caveats: Naive T cells looked more diverse than memory cells and looked like major alloresponse contributors. Proliferating siplizumab-culture Treg suppressive function went unconfirmed.

Per sample, some 100,000 TCR templates were assayed. Repertoires were generated with immunoSEQ multiplex PCR, while TCRdb's copy carries only in-frame clones and drops some. This table holds approximately 82,000 clones, approximately 86% found once. Germline V gene sequence: CDR1 GTSNPN, CDR2 SVGIG (reference sequence). This CDR3 has 11 residues. Between the trimmed V and J ends, which lost 3 bases and 7 bases, there was a span of 9 bases. The receptor was isolated from a human donor in good health. Sequencing input: Tregs sorted from blood. The gene calls are TRBV30 and TRBJ1-2, with a tentative D call TRBD1 (5 bases). The CDR3 protein is CAWSPGGGYTF. CDR3 bases: TGTGCCTGGAGCCCCGGGGGTGGCTACACCTTC. Drawing the rest from reference TRBV30 and TRBJ1-2, the complete variable domain is SQTIHQWPATLVQPVGSPLSLECTVEGTSNPNLYWYRQAAGRGLQLLFYSVGIGQISSEVPQNLSASRPQDRQFILSSKKLLLSDSGFYLCAWSPGGGYTFGSGTRLTVV.